One T cell receptor beta chain is described in this entry. Being one base from a much bigger clone, this may be a read error. MiXCR, applied by TCRdb to the reads, yields one record per CDR3 protein. The top ten clones hold 6.5% to 10% of a sample with about 680,000 distinct CDR3 sequences, approximately 24% of them seen once. This record comes from a study of T cell repertoires in cytomegalovirus infection. Study-level background: Public TCR beta signatures marked donors with CMV infection and the matching HLA.

The CDR3 totals 13 residues. Germline assignment: CDR1 SGHVS and CDR2 FQNEAQ. V gene TRBV7-8 combines with J gene TRBJ2-5; D gene unclear. The receptor was isolated from a human donor in good health (CMV status not recorded). Some clones in this sample may be carry-over from other donors' samples. Sequenced sample: CD8+ T cells from PBMCs. The chain's CDR3 is CANSLERQETQYF. The CDR3 region has the DNA TGTGCCAACAGCTTAGAGCGTCAAGAGACCCAGTACTTC.